This T cell receptor (beta chain) came from a study of cytomegalovirus exposure and HLA in healthy donors. Study context: Most genotyped donors, over 70% of some 400, had Caucasian-associated genetic ancestry. Study-wide findings and caveats: Sequencing depth across donors, presence/absence analyses assumed, was roughly uniform. Later on, a genetic analysis was performed. It linked a missense variant in DCLRE1C with V- and J-gene trimming of TCR beta. Published work reported that the classifier diagnosed cytomegalovirus status with high specificity and sensitivity.

With 60 Vbeta and 13 Jbeta primers, the PCR was carried out. The assay was immunoSEQ multiplex PCR, and TCRdb's table has in-frame clones only and misses some. The top ten hold roughly 2.5% of the sample, which has some 77,000 clones, around 80% seen once. CDR3 length: 16 residues. V lost 4 bases to trimming and J lost 6 bases, with 22 bases between them. Germline V gene sequence: CDR1 MNHNS, CDR2 SASEGT. This clone has only a few counts. Its antigen is unknown. The source material was PBMCs. The chain links TRBV6-1 to TRBJ2-7; D ambiguous. The receptor's source is a man under 40 in good health and CMV-seronegative. This chain's CDR3 is CASSVQSGSRGSEQYF. The CDR3 nucleotides read TGTGCCAGCAGTGTTCAGAGTGGCTCCCGAGGATCCGAGCAGTACTTC.